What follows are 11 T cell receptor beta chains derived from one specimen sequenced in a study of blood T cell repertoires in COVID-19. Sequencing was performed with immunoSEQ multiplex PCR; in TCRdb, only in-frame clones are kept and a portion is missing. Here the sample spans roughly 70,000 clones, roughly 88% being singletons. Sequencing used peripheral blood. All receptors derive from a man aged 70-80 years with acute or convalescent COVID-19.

The CDR3 DNA reads as TGCGCCAGCAGCCAAGATGCGGTCAGAGGGGAGCAGTACTTC. It translates to CASSQDAVRGEQYF. The chain combines TRBV4-3 with TRBJ2-7; TRBD2 might be the D (5 bases). Germline CDR1 LGHNA, CDR2 YSLEER. V was shortened by 0 bases and J by 7 bases, with 13 bases between the two germline ends. CDR3 length: 14 amino acids.

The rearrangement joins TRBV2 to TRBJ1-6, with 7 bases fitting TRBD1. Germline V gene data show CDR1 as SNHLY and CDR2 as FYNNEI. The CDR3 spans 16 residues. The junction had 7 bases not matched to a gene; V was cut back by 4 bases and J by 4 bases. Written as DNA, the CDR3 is TGTGCCAGCAGTGTCGAATCGGGACAGTATAATTCACCCCTCCACTTT. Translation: CASSVESGQYNSPLHF.

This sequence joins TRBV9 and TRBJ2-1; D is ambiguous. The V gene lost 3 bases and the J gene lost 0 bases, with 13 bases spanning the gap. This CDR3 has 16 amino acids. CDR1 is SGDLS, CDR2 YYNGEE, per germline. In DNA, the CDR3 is TGTGCCAGCAGCGCCTACCTTTGGAGCTCCTACAATGAGCAGTTCTTC. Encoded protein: CASSAYLWSSYNEQFF.

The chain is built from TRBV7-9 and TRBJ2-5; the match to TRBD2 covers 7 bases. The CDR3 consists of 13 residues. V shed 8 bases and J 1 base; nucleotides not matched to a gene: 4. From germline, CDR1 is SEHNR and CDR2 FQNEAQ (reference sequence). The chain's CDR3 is CASREAFQETQYF. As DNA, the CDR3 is TGTGCCAGCCGGGAGGCTTTCCAAGAGACCCAGTACTTC.

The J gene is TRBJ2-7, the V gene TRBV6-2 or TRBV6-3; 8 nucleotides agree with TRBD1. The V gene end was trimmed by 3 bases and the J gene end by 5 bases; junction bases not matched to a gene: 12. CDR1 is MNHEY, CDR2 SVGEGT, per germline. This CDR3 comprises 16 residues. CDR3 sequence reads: CASSYQLGTGDNEQYF. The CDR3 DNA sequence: TGTGCCAGCAGTTATCAGCTCGGGACAGGAGATAACGAGCAGTACTTC.

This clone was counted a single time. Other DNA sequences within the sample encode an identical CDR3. The CDR3 protein is CASSDSSRGTEAFF. The CDR3 region has the DNA TGTGCCAGCAGTGACTCGAGTCGTGGCACTGAAGCTTTCTTT. This chain joins TRBV6-4 and TRBJ1-1; D is unresolved. V dropped 0 bases and J dropped 4 bases, with 9 bases sitting between them. This CDR3 has 14 residues. Germline CDR1 reads MRHNA; CDR2 reads SNTAGT.

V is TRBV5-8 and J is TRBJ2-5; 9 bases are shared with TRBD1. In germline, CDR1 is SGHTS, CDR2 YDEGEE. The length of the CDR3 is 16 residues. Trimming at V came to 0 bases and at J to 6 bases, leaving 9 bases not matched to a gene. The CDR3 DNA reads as TGTGCCAGCAGCTTGGCCCCAACAGGGGGCTTGAAGACCCAGTACTTC. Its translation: CASSLAPTGGLKTQYF.

CDR3 DNA: TGTGCCAGCAGCTTATCCTCGAGAGGGATGGACTATGGCTACACCTTC. Its protein is CASSLSSRGMDYGYTF. V usage is TRBV7-8 and J usage is TRBJ1-2; D not resolved. V lost 2 bases and J lost 3, with 16 bases in between. The CDR3 runs 16 residues. Germline lookup yields CDR1 SGHVS and CDR2 FQNEAQ.

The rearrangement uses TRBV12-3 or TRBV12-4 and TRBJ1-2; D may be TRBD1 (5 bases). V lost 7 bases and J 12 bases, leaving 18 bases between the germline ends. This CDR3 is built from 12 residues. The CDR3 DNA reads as TGTGCCAGCACTCTGGGGCGGGGCGATAACACCTTC. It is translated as CASTLGRGDNTF.

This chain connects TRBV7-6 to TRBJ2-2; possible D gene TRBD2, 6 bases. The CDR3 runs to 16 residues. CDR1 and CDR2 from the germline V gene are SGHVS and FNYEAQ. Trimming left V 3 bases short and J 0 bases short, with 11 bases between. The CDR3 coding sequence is TGTGCCAGCAGCTTCGCGGGGCCACCGAACACCGGGGAGCTGTTTTTT. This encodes CASSFAGPPNTGELFF.

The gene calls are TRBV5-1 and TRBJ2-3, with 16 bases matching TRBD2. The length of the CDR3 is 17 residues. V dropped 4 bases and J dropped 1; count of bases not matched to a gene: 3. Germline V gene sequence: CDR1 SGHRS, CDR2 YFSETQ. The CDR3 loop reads CASSPGTSGGGTDTQYF. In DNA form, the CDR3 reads TGCGCCAGCAGCCCCGGGACTAGCGGGGGGGGCACAGATACGCAGTATTTT. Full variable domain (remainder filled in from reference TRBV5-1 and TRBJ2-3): KAGVTQTPRYLIKTRGQQVTLSCSPISGHRSVSWYQQTPGQGLQFLFEYFSETQRNKGNFPGRFSGRQFSNSRSEMNVSTLELGDSALYLCASSPGTSGGGTDTQYFGPGTRLTVL.